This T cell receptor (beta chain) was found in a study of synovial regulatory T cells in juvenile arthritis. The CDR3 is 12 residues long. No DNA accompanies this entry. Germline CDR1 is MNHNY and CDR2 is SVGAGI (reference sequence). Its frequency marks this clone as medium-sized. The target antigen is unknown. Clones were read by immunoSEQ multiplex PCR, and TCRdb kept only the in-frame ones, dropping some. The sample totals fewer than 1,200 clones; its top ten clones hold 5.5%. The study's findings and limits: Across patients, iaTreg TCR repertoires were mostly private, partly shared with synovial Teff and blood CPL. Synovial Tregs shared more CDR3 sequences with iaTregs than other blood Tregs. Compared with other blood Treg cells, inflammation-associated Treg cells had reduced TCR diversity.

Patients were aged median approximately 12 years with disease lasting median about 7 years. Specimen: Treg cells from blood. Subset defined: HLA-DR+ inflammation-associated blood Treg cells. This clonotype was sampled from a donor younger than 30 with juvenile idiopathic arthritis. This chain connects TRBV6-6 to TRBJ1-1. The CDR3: CASSYIRDWAFF.